This T cell receptor (beta chain) is from a study of graft-versus-host responses after intestinal transplantation. Looking at the study overall: Transplant types were multivisceral, liver-intestinal, or isolated intestinal.

Overall study results and limits: Early HvG declines after transplant were associated with peak circulating GvH clone levels. Recipient marrow contained GvH clones, some of which appeared first in ileum or blood.

Worth noting for this clone: Its specificity is not known.

Here immunoSEQ multiplex PCR was the method, and the copy in TCRdb shows in-frame clones only, minus some. The sample holds more than 100,000 clones, roughly 91% seen once. CDR3 length equals 14 residues. CDR1 is SGHRS and CDR2 is YFSETQ in the germline V gene. Trimming took off 6 bases at V and 1 base at J, with 13 bases between the two ends. Sequences were derived from unstimulated CD4+ T cells sorted from spleen or lymph node cells, sampled before intestinal transplant. The sequence came from a human donor who received an intestinal transplant. This sequence joins TRBV5-1 and TRBJ1-1; D unresolved. The CDR3 nucleotides read TGCGCCAGCAACTTTGAACACCCGAACACTGAAGCTTTCTTT. Amino acids: CASNFEHPNTEAFF.